Listed below are T cell receptor beta chains from one sample, sequenced in a study of T cells after yellow fever vaccination. TCRdb recomputed calls from the 5' RACE reads with MiXCR, one row per CDR3 protein. The sample holds roughly 300,000 distinct CDR3 sequences, around 6.8% seen once. The material was PBMCs, obtained roughly 46 days after the first yellow fever vaccination. The receptors derive from a man aged 18-30 years who received the YFV17D yellow fever vaccine. The CDR3 runs from the conserved cysteine through the conserved F or W. A D gene is named only where the DNA matches it firmly. Size is stated for part of the rows, as once, few or many counts, or as a class when the clone is expanded.

TRBJ2-2 few . TRBV14 TGTGCCAGCAGCCCCGCCCTAGTCACCGGGGAGCTGTTTTTT CASSPALVTGELFF
TRBJ1-2 . TRBD1 TRBV20-1 TGCAGTGCACTGACAGGGATGTCTAGTGGCTACACCTTC CSALTGMSSGYTF
TRBJ2-5 . . TRBV7-9 TGTGCCAGCATCCTCGGGGGCAATTCTTGGGGGACCCAGTACTTC CASILGGNSWGTQYF
TRBJ2-5 . . TRBV9 TGTGCCAGCAGCGACAGGGACGGGCCCCAAGAGACCCAGTACTTC CASSDRDGPQETQYF
TRBJ2-6 . TRBD1 TRBV6-5 TGTGCCAGCAGTTGGACAGGCGACTCTGGGGCCAACGTCCTGACTTTC CASSWTGDSGANVLTF
TRBJ1-5 . . TRBV12-3/TRBV12-4 TGTGCCAGCAGCCCCCTCGGGCAATTTAGCAATCAGCCCCAGCATTTT CASSPLGQFSNQPQHF
TRBJ2-2 few TRBD1 TRBV5-1 TGCGCCAGCAGCTTCCCTCCGGGACAGGTGAACACCGGGGAGCTGTTTTTT CASSFPPGQVNTGELFF
TRBJ2-1 . . TRBV7-3 TGTGCCAGCAGCTCCCCAGGAGGCAGGCCCGCCGCCTACAATGAGCAGTTCTTC CASSSPGGRPAAYNEQFF
TRBJ2-1 many . TRBV19 TGTGCCACCGGTAACTCCTACAATGAGCAGTTCTTC CATGNSYNEQFF
TRBJ1-2 . . TRBV20-1 TGCAGTGCTGGACAGTCGTTTAACTATGGCTACACCTTC CSAGQSFNYGYTF
TRBJ2-1 . . TRBV28 TGTGCCAGCAGTTTACTGGGAAAGGAGCAGTTCTTC CASSLLGKEQFF
TRBJ1-2 few . TRBV28 TGTGCCAGCAGGGAGGACACTCGATATGGCTACACCTTC CASREDTRYGYTF
TRBJ1-3 few . TRBV2 TGTGCCAGCAGTGAGGGGGCTTGGGGAAACACCATATATTTT CASSEGAWGNTIYF